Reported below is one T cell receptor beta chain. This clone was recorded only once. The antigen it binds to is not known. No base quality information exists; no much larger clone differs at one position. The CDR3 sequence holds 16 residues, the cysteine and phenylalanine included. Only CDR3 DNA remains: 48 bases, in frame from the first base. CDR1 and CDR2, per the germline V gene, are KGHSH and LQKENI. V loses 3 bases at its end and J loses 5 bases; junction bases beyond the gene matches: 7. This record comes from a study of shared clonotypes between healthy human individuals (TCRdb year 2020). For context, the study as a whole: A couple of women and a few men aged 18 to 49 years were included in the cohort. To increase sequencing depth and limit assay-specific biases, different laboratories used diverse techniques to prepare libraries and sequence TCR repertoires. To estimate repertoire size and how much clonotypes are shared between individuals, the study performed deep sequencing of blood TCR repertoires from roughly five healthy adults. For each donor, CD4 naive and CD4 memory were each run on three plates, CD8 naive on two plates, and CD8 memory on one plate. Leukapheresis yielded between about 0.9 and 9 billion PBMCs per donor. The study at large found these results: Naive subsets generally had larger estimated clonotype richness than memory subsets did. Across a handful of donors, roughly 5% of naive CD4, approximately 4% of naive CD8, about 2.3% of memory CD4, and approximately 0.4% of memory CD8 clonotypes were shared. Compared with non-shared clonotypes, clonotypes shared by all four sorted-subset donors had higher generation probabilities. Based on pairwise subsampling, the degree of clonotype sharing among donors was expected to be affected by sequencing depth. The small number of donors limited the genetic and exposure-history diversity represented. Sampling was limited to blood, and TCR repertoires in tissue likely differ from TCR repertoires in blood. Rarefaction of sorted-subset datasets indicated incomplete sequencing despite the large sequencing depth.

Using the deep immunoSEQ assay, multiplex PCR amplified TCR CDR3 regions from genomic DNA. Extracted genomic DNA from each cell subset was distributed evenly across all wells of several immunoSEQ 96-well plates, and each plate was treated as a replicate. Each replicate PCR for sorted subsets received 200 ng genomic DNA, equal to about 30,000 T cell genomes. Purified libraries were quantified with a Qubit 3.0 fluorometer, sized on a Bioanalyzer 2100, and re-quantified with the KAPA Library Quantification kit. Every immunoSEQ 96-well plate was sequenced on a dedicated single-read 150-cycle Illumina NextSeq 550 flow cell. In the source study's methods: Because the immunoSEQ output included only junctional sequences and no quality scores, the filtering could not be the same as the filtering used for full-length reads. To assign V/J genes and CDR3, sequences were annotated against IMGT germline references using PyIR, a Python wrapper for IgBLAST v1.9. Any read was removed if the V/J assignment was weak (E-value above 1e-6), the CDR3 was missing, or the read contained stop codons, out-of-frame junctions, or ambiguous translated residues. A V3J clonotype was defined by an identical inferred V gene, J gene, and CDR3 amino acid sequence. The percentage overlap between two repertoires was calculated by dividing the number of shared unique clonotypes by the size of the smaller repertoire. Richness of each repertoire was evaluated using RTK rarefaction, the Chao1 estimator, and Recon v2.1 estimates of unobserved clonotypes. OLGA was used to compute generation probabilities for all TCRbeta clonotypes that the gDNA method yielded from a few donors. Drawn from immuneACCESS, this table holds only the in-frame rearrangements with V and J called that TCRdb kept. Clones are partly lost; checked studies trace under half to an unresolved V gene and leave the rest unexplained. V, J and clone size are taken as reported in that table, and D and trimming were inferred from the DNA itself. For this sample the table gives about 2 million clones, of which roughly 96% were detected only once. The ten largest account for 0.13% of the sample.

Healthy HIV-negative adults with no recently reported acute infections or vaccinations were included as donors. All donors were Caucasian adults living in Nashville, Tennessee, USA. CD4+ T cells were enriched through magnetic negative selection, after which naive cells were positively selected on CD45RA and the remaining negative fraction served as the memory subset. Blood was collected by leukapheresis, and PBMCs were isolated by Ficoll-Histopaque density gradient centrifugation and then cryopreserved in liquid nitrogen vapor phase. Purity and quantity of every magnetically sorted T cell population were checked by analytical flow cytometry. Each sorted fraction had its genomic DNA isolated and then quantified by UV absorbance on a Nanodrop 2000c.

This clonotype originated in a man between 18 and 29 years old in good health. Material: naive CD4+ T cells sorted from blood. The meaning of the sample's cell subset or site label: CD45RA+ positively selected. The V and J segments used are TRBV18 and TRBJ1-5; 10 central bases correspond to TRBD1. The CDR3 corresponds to CASSPGDRGLYQPQHF. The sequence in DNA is TGTGCCAGCTCACCGGGAGACAGGGGGCTATATCAGCCCCAGCATTTT.